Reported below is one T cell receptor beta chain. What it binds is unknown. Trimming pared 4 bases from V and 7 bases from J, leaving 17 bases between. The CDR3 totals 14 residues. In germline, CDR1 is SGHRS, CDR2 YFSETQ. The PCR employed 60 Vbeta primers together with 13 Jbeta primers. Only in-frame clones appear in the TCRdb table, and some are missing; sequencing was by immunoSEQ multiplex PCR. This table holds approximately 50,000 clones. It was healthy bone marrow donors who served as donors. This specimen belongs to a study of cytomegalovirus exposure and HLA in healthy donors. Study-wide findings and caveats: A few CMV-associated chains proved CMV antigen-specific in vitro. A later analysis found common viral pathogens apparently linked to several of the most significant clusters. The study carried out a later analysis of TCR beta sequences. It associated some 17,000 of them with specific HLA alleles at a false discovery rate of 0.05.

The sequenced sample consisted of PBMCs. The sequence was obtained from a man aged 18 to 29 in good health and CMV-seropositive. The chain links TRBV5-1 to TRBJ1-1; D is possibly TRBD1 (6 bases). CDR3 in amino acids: CASSPRGGPSEAFF. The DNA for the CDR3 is TGCGCCAGCAGCCCAAGAGGGGGTCCTAGTGAAGCTTTCTTT. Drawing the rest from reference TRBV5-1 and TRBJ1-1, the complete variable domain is KAGVTQTPRYLIKTRGQQVTLSCSPISGHRSVSWYQQTPGQGLQFLFEYFSETQRNKGNFPGRFSGRQFSNSRSEMNVSTLELGDSALYLCASSPRGGPSEAFFGQGTRLTVV.